The following is a T cell receptor (beta chain) sequence with its context. CDR3 length equals 15 residues. V was clipped by 1 base and J by 7 bases, with 15 bases between them. Germline-derived CDR1 and CDR2 are SGHVS and FQNEAQ. The source of the sample is a study of cytomegalovirus exposure and HLA in healthy donors. The PCR contained 60 Vbeta and 13 Jbeta primers. Data came from immunoSEQ multiplex PCR; TCRdb stores just in-frame clones and leaves some out. This sample has about 250,000 clones, with about four fifths found just once. The chain recombines TRBV7-8 with TRBJ2-3; a weak D match, TRBD1 (6 bases). The specimen was PBMCs. The TCR was taken from a girl aged 2-15 years in good health and CMV-seronegative. The CDR3 region is CASSLVAQGANTQYF. The CDR3, as DNA: TGTGCCAGCAGCTTAGTTGCACAGGGTGCTAATACGCAGTATTTT.